This is a list of T cell receptor beta chains from one sample in a study of T cell repertoires in cytomegalovirus infection. Antigens for these TCRs are unknown. Each CDR3 protein is one row after TCRdb ran MiXCR on the reads. In the table there are 100,000 to 150,000 distinct CDR3 sequences, around 30% of which are singletons. The sequencing used CD8+ T cells from cultured PBMCs, collected from culture after CMV antigen stimulation. These receptors all stem from a human donor in good health (CMV status not recorded). Some clones in this sample may be carry-over from other donors' samples. CDR3s include the opening cysteine and the closing phenylalanine or tryptophan. D genes are given only for firm matches. Where a row states a size, it is once, few, many or the class of an expanded clone; other rows omit it.

v_gene: TRBV28; j_gene: TRBJ2-7; abundance: many; d_gene: .; CDR3aa: CASSLGRGKKPYEQYF; CDR3nt: TGTGCCAGCAGTTTGGGGCGGGGCAAAAAGCCGTACGAGCAGTACTTC
v_gene: TRBV11-2; j_gene: TRBJ2-2; abundance: few; d_gene: .; CDR3aa: CASSPRVGGQANTGELFF; CDR3nt: TGTGCCAGCAGCCCTAGGGTGGGAGGACAAGCGAACACCGGGGAGCTGTTTTTT
v_gene: TRBV7-6; j_gene: TRBJ2-7; abundance: .; d_gene: .; CDR3aa: CASSFRTQGDEQYF; CDR3nt: TGTGCCAGCAGCTTCCGGACCCAAGGGGACGAGCAGTACTTC
v_gene: TRBV14; j_gene: TRBJ2-1; abundance: .; d_gene: .; CDR3aa: CASSAQGSGDYNEQFF; CDR3nt: TGTGCCAGCAGCGCCCAGGGTAGCGGAGACTACAATGAGCAGTTCTTC
v_gene: TRBV7-9; j_gene: TRBJ1-1; abundance: few; d_gene: .; CDR3aa: CASSRYRLNTEAFF; CDR3nt: TGTGCCAGCAGCCGTTACAGGCTTAACACTGAAGCTTTCTTT
v_gene: TRBV4-1; j_gene: TRBJ1-1; abundance: .; d_gene: .; CDR3aa: CASSLIQFRGGNTEAFF; CDR3nt: TGCGCCAGCAGCCTTATACAGTTCCGGGGTGGGAACACTGAAGCTTTCTTT
v_gene: TRBV6-6; j_gene: TRBJ2-4; abundance: .; d_gene: TRBD1; CDR3aa: CASRHRGRQNIQYF; CDR3nt: TGTGCCAGCAGACACAGGGGTCGCCAAAACATTCAGTACTTC
v_gene: TRBV18; j_gene: TRBJ1-2; abundance: few; d_gene: .; CDR3aa: CASSPGQGPNYGYTF; CDR3nt: TGTGCCAGCTCACCTGGCCAGGGGCCTAACTATGGCTACACCTTC
v_gene: TRBV5-1; j_gene: TRBJ1-1; abundance: .; d_gene: .; CDR3aa: CASNQGTEAFF; CDR3nt: TGCGCCAGCAACCAGGGCACTGAAGCTTTCTTT
v_gene: TRBV27; j_gene: TRBJ1-6; abundance: few; d_gene: TRBD1; CDR3aa: CASSLHRDPRAGGDSPLHF; CDR3nt: TGTGCCAGCAGTTTGCACCGGGACCCAAGGGCAGGGGGTGATTCACCCCTCCACTTT
v_gene: TRBV6-1; j_gene: TRBJ1-5; abundance: .; d_gene: .; CDR3aa: CASSYGLGQPQHF; CDR3nt: TGTGCCAGCAGTTACGGGCTGGGTCAGCCCCAGCATTTT
v_gene: TRBV7-9; j_gene: TRBJ1-5; abundance: many; d_gene: .; CDR3aa: CASSFSAGGQPQHF; CDR3nt: TGTGCCAGCAGCTTCTCCGCCGGGGGGCAGCCCCAGCATTTT
v_gene: TRBV20-1; j_gene: TRBJ2-1; abundance: .; d_gene: TRBD1; CDR3aa: CSARSRDSYNEQFF; CDR3nt: TGCAGTGCTAGATCCCGGGACAGCTACAATGAGCAGTTCTTC
v_gene: TRBV4-1; j_gene: TRBJ2-1; abundance: .; d_gene: TRBD2; CDR3aa: CASSARLAGANNEQFF; CDR3nt: TGCGCCAGCAGCGCCCGACTAGCGGGGGCTAACAATGAGCAGTTCTTC
v_gene: TRBV12-3/TRBV12-4; j_gene: TRBJ1-2; abundance: .; d_gene: TRBD1; CDR3aa: CASSLAGQGNGYTF; CDR3nt: TGTGCCAGCAGTTTAGCCGGACAGGGCAATGGCTACACCTTC
v_gene: TRBV6-2/TRBV6-3; j_gene: TRBJ2-3; abundance: .; d_gene: .; CDR3aa: CASSLLAADNTQYF; CDR3nt: TGTGCCAGCAGCCTTCTTGCAGCTGATAATACGCAGTATTTT
v_gene: TRBV4-1; j_gene: TRBJ1-6; abundance: .; d_gene: .; CDR3aa: CASSQVANSPLHF; CDR3nt: TGCGCCAGCAGCCAGGTGGCGAATTCACCCCTCCACTTT
v_gene: TRBV5-6; j_gene: TRBJ1-1; abundance: few; d_gene: .; CDR3aa: CASSPAGMGGTEAFF; CDR3nt: TGTGCCAGCAGCCCCGCCGGAATGGGGGGCACTGAAGCTTTCTTT
v_gene: TRBV28; j_gene: TRBJ2-3; abundance: .; d_gene: TRBD1; CDR3aa: CASSADRGLDTQYF; CDR3nt: TGTGCCAGCAGTGCGGACAGGGGATTAGATACGCAGTATTTT
v_gene: TRBV4-3; j_gene: TRBJ1-1; abundance: .; d_gene: .; CDR3aa: CASSQYRADEAFF; CDR3nt: TGCGCCAGCAGCCAATACAGGGCGGATGAAGCTTTCTTT
v_gene: TRBV29-1; j_gene: TRBJ1-1; abundance: few; d_gene: .; CDR3aa: CSVHDMNTEAFF; CDR3nt: TGCAGCGTGCATGACATGAACACTGAAGCTTTCTTT
v_gene: TRBV12-3/TRBV12-4; j_gene: TRBJ1-2; abundance: .; d_gene: .; CDR3aa: CASSPRDLSTYGYTF; CDR3nt: TGTGCCAGCAGTCCCCGGGACTTATCGACCTATGGCTACACCTTC
v_gene: TRBV12-3/TRBV12-4; j_gene: TRBJ1-1; abundance: few; d_gene: .; CDR3aa: CASSAAGVDTEAFF; CDR3nt: TGTGCCAGCAGCGCCGCGGGGGTTGACACTGAAGCTTTCTTT
v_gene: TRBV7-6; j_gene: TRBJ2-3; abundance: .; d_gene: .; CDR3aa: CASSLAGEITDTQYF; CDR3nt: TGTGCCAGCAGCTTAGCGGGGGAAATCACAGATACGCAGTATTTT
v_gene: TRBV7-2; j_gene: TRBJ2-1; abundance: few; d_gene: TRBD2; CDR3aa: CASSLAGLAGPGDEQFF; CDR3nt: TGTGCCAGCAGCTTAGCGGGCCTAGCGGGGCCAGGCGATGAGCAGTTCTTC
v_gene: TRBV27; j_gene: TRBJ2-3; abundance: .; d_gene: TRBD2; CDR3aa: CASRMGRLAGGADTQYF; CDR3nt: TGTGCCAGCAGAATGGGGCGACTAGCGGGGGGGGCAGATACGCAGTATTTT
v_gene: TRBV11-3; j_gene: TRBJ2-1; abundance: .; d_gene: .; CDR3aa: CASSLSTNEQFF; CDR3nt: TGTGCCAGCAGCTTATCGACGAATGAGCAGTTCTTC
v_gene: TRBV24-1; j_gene: TRBJ2-2; abundance: few; d_gene: .; CDR3aa: CATSGTPGTGELFF; CDR3nt: TGTGCCACCAGTGGCACACCAGGGACCGGGGAGCTGTTTTTT
v_gene: TRBV27; j_gene: TRBJ2-7; abundance: .; d_gene: TRBD1; CDR3aa: CASSTRQGSHEQYF; CDR3nt: TGTGCCAGCAGTACCCGACAGGGTTCGCACGAGCAGTACTTC
v_gene: TRBV27; j_gene: TRBJ2-1; abundance: few; d_gene: .; CDR3aa: CASSLSFRTDSGNEQFF; CDR3nt: TGTGCCAGCAGTTTATCTTTTCGGACAGATAGTGGCAATGAGCAGTTCTTC
v_gene: TRBV7-2; j_gene: TRBJ2-3; abundance: few; d_gene: .; CDR3aa: CASSASTDTQYF; CDR3nt: TGTGCCAGCAGTGCTAGCACAGATACGCAGTATTTT
v_gene: TRBV10-3; j_gene: TRBJ1-5; abundance: few; d_gene: TRBD1; CDR3aa: CAISGQGTDQPQHF; CDR3nt: TGTGCCATCAGTGGACAGGGGACAGATCAGCCCCAGCATTTT
v_gene: TRBV11-2; j_gene: TRBJ1-5; abundance: .; d_gene: TRBD1; CDR3aa: CASSIGAGGQPQHF; CDR3nt: TGTGCCAGCAGCATTGGGGCAGGGGGCCAGCCCCAGCATTTT
v_gene: TRBV7-2; j_gene: TRBJ2-6; abundance: .; d_gene: .; CDR3aa: CASSLTWSISGANVLIF; CDR3nt: TGTGCCAGCAGCCTGACGTGGAGTATCTCTGGGGCCAACGTCCTGATTTTC
v_gene: TRBV7-6; j_gene: TRBJ2-7; abundance: .; d_gene: TRBD1; CDR3aa: CASTRGTDAYEQYF; CDR3nt: TGTGCCAGCACCAGGGGGACGGACGCATACGAGCAGTACTTC
v_gene: TRBV19; j_gene: TRBJ1-1; abundance: .; d_gene: .; CDR3aa: CASMGGSVTEAFF; CDR3nt: TGTGCCAGTATGGGGGGGTCGGTTACTGAAGCTTTCTTT
v_gene: TRBV7-2; j_gene: TRBJ1-4; abundance: many; d_gene: .; CDR3aa: CASSLGTLGGKLFF; CDR3nt: TGTGCCAGCAGCTTAGGAACCCTGGGCGGAAAACTGTTTTTT
v_gene: TRBV4-1; j_gene: TRBJ2-1; abundance: .; d_gene: TRBD2; CDR3aa: CASSPQTSGGPYNEQFF; CDR3nt: TGCGCCAGCAGCCCCCAGACTAGCGGGGGGCCTTACAATGAGCAGTTCTTC
v_gene: TRBV4-1; j_gene: TRBJ1-2; abundance: .; d_gene: .; CDR3aa: CASSQDQVPQYGYTF; CDR3nt: TGCGCCAGCAGCCAAGACCAGGTTCCCCAATATGGCTACACCTTC
v_gene: TRBV14; j_gene: TRBJ1-6; abundance: .; d_gene: .; CDR3aa: CASSQERSSYNSPLHF; CDR3nt: TGTGCCAGCAGCCAAGAGAGGAGCTCCTATAATTCACCCCTCCACTTT
v_gene: TRBV7-8; j_gene: TRBJ2-3; abundance: .; d_gene: TRBD2; CDR3aa: CASGTSGAWDTQYF; CDR3nt: TGTGCCAGCGGGACTAGCGGGGCCTGGGATACGCAGTATTTT
v_gene: TRBV7-2; j_gene: TRBJ2-7; abundance: .; d_gene: .; CDR3aa: CASSLDGRGANEQYF; CDR3nt: TGTGCCAGCAGCTTAGACGGCAGGGGGGCAAACGAGCAGTACTTC
v_gene: TRBV12-3/TRBV12-4; j_gene: TRBJ1-5; abundance: .; d_gene: TRBD1; CDR3aa: CASSFRGQGSNQPQHF; CDR3nt: TGTGCCAGCAGTTTCCGGGGACAGGGCAGCAATCAGCCCCAGCATTTT
v_gene: TRBV27; j_gene: TRBJ2-2; abundance: few; d_gene: TRBD2; CDR3aa: CASSFGGFAGELFF; CDR3nt: TGTGCCAGCAGTTTCGGGGGGTTCGCCGGGGAGCTGTTTTTT